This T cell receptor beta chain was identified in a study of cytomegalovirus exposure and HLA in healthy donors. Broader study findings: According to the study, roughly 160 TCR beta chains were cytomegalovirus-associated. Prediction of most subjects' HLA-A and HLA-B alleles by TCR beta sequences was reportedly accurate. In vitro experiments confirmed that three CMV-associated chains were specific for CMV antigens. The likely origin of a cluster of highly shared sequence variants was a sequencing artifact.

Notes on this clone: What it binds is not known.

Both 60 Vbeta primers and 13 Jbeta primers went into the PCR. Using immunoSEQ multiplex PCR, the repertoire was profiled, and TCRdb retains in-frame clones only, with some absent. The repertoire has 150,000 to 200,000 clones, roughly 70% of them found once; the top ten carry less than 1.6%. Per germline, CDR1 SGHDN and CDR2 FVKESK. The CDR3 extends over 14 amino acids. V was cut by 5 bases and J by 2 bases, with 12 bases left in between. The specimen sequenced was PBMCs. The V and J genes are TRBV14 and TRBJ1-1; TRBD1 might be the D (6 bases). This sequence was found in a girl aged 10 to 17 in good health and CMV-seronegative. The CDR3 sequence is CASSARQANTEAFF. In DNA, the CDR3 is TGTGCCAGCAGCGCCCGACAGGCTAACACTGAAGCTTTCTTT. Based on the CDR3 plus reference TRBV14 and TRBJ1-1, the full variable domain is EAGVTQFPSHSVIEKGQTVTLRCDPISGHDNLYWYRRVMGKEIKFLLHFVKESKQDESGMPNNRFLAERTGGTYSTLKVQPAELEDSGVYFCASSARQANTEAFFGQGTRLTVV.